Listed below are T cell receptor beta chains from one sample, sequenced in a study of OX40 agonist ivuxolimab in advanced cancers. Sequenced by immunoSEQ multiplex PCR; TCRdb stores in-frame clones only, minus some. Among about 69,000 clones listed, around 90% were seen once. The sample in question was CD4+ or CD8+ T cells sorted from blood, obtained in a trial of the OX40 agonist ivuxolimab. The receptors shown here come from an adult with an advanced solid tumor such as melanoma, head and neck, liver or kidney cancer. Each CDR3 is given with its conserved first and last residue. The order of the fields is D gene, V gene, J gene, clone size, CDR3 protein, CDR3 DNA. D genes are given only for firm matches. Some rows have no size entry. The others give once, few or many, or a class for an expanded clone.

TRBD2	TRBV4-3	TRBJ2-7	NA	CASSQALADEQYF	TGCGCCAGCAGCCAAGCCCTAGCGGACGAGCAGTACTTC
NA	TRBV5-4	TRBJ2-6	NA	CAPGRNSGANVLTF	TGTGCCCCGGGGCGGAACTCTGGGGCCAACGTCCTGACTTTC
TRBD2	TRBV13	TRBJ2-1	NA	CASSFGTSGAYNEQFF	TGTGCCAGCAGCTTCGGGACTAGCGGAGCCTACAATGAGCAGTTCTTC
TRBD1	TRBV7-8	TRBJ1-5	NA	CASSLDGQGLHQPQHF	TGTGCCAGCAGCTTAGATGGACAGGGGTTGCATCAGCCCCAGCATTTT
NA	TRBV4-2	TRBJ2-7	NA	CASSQVVQLRRSLTEQYF	TGTGCCAGCAGCCAAGTGGTTCAGCTTCGACGCTCCCTCACCGAGCAGTACTTC
NA	TRBV29-1	TRBJ2-3	NA	CSVEDPTTSTDTQYF	TGCAGCGTTGAAGATCCGACCACTAGCACAGATACGCAGTATTTT
NA	TRBV6-1	TRBJ1-1	NA	CAAEGETEAFF	TGTGCCGCGGAGGGTGAAACTGAAGCTTTCTTT
TRBD2	TRBV28	TRBJ2-3	NA	CASSNKREFATDTQYF	TGTGCCAGCAGCAATAAGCGGGAGTTTGCCACAGATACGCAGTATTTT
NA	TRBV9	TRBJ2-7	NA	CASNMEGVNSYEQYF	TGTGCCAGCAACATGGAAGGGGTAAACTCCTACGAGCAGTACTTC
NA	TRBV7-9	TRBJ2-7	NA	CAAGQTVDEQYF	TGTGCCGCCGGACAGACGGTAGACGAGCAGTACTTC
TRBD1	TRBV15	TRBJ1-5	NA	CATSRDWTGRSNQPQHF	TGTGCCACCAGCAGAGATTGGACAGGGCGCAGCAATCAGCCCCAGCATTTT
NA	TRBV6-5	TRBJ2-5	few	CASSASKRETQYF	TGTGCCAGCAGCGCCTCGAAAAGGGAGACCCAGTACTTC
NA	TRBV27	TRBJ1-5	NA	CASSFSHSNQPQHF	TGTGCCAGCAGTTTTTCTCATAGCAATCAGCCCCAGCATTTT
NA	TRBV6-1	TRBJ1-1	NA	CASSATGHEAFF	TGTGCCAGCAGTGCCACAGGACATGAAGCTTTCTTT
NA	TRBV4-3	TRBJ2-7	NA	CASSQDRYGTYEQYF	TGCGCCAGCAGCCAAGATCGGTACGGCACCTACGAGCAGTACTTC
NA	TRBV7-9	TRBJ2-5	NA	CASSFGPDSTQYF	TGTGCCAGCAGCTTTGGGCCGGACTCAACCCAGTACTTC
NA	TRBV13	TRBJ2-2	NA	CASSLSTGELFF	TGTGCCAGCAGCTTAAGTACCGGGGAGCTGTTTTTT
NA	TRBV6-5	TRBJ1-2	NA	CASSGVGYGYTF	TGTGCCAGCAGCGGCGTAGGCTATGGCTACACCTTC
NA	TRBV28	TRBJ1-1	NA	CASSPMTEVNTEAFF	TGTGCCAGCAGTCCAATGACAGAAGTAAACACTGAAGCTTTCTTT
TRBD2	TRBV5-4	TRBJ2-3	NA	CASSLAGGPPDTQYF	TGTGCCAGCAGCTTAGCGGGAGGGCCCCCAGATACGCAGTATTTT
NA	TRBV7-3	TRBJ2-2	NA	CASSLTGELFF	TGTGCCAGCAGCTTAACCGGGGAGCTGTTTTTT
NA	TRBV11-2	TRBJ2-7	NA	CASSLDATTGEQYF	TGTGCCAGCAGCTTAGACGCTACCACCGGGGAGCAGTACTTC
NA	TRBV5-1	TRBJ2-2	once	CASSENTGELFF	TGCGCCAGCAGCGAGAACACCGGGGAGCTGTTTTTT
NA	TRBV6-6	TRBJ2-5	NA	CASSYSAGIGQETQYF	TGTGCCAGCAGTTACTCCGCAGGGATCGGGCAAGAGACCCAGTACTTC
NA	TRBV11-1	TRBJ1-1	NA	CATGGLNTEAFF	TGTGCCACGGGGGGTCTGAACACTGAAGCTTTCTTT
NA	TRBV7-9	TRBJ2-1	NA	CASSLSGGKDGDEQFF	TGTGCCAGCAGCTTATCCGGCGGAAAAGATGGCGATGAGCAGTTCTTC
NA	TRBV4-3	TRBJ2-7	once	CASSQSPGYEQYF	TGCGCCAGCAGCCAATCACCGGGCTACGAGCAGTACTTC
NA	TRBV5-6	TRBJ2-3	NA	CASSFSRGTDTQYF	TGTGCCAGCAGCTTTTCTCGCGGCACAGATACGCAGTATTTT
NA	TRBV30	TRBJ2-3	NA	CAWSQGGGGTDTQYF	TGTGCCTGGAGTCAAGGGGGGGGTGGCACAGATACGCAGTATTTT
NA	TRBV10-3	TRBJ1-1	NA	CAISSGVGTEAFF	TGTGCCATCAGCTCAGGGGTTGGGACTGAAGCTTTCTTT
NA	TRBV19	TRBJ1-1	NA	CASSKSVNTEAFF	TGTGCCAGTTCCAAAAGCGTGAACACTGAAGCTTTCTTT
NA	TRBV27	TRBJ2-7	NA	CASRTTVSYEQYF	TGTGCCAGCAGAACGACCGTCTCCTACGAGCAGTACTTC
TRBD2	TRBV5-1	TRBJ2-7	once	CASSGAGTSGQYEQYF	TGCGCCAGCAGCGGCGCGGGGACTAGCGGACAGTACGAGCAGTACTTC
TRBD2	TRBV5-1	TRBJ2-7	NA	CASSSGRTAYEQYF	TGCGCCAGCAGCTCCGGGAGGACCGCCTACGAGCAGTACTTC
TRBD1	TRBV7-3	TRBJ2-5	NA	CASSSHRDRDEETQYF	TGTGCCAGCAGCTCACACCGGGACAGGGATGAAGAGACCCAGTACTTC
NA	TRBV7-2	TRBJ2-2	NA	CASSPPSAGELFF	TGTGCCAGCAGCCCCCCGAGCGCCGGGGAGCTGTTTTTT
TRBD2	TRBV5-4	TRBJ2-3	NA	CASIYSGSGGSDTQYF	TGTGCCAGCATATATAGCGGGAGCGGTGGCTCAGATACGCAGTATTTT
TRBD1	TRBV5-6	TRBJ2-7	NA	CASSDTGTGPEQYF	TGTGCCAGCAGCGATACCGGGACAGGGCCCGAGCAGTACTTC
TRBD1	TRBV7-9	TRBJ2-1	once	CASSSSGTGLYNEQFF	TGTGCCAGCAGCTCCTCCGGGACAGGTCTTTACAATGAGCAGTTCTTC
NA	TRBV7-9	TRBJ1-5	NA	CASSLEDTYSNQPQHF	TGTGCCAGCAGCTTAGAAGATACCTATAGCAATCAGCCCCAGCATTTT
TRBD2	TRBV7-9	TRBJ2-1	NA	CASSAGTSQNEQFF	TGTGCCAGCAGCGCCGGGACTAGTCAGAATGAGCAGTTCTTC
TRBD1	TRBV28	TRBJ1-5	NA	CASLSGTGGNPQHF	TGTGCCAGCCTGTCCGGGACAGGGGGCAACCCCCAGCATTTT
TRBD2	TRBV15	TRBJ2-7	NA	CATSVRSGADYEQYF	TGTGCCACCAGCGTTCGTAGCGGGGCCGACTACGAGCAGTACTTC
NA	TRBV19	TRBJ2-5	NA	CASNSGVGETQYF	TGTGCCAGTAATTCAGGGGTCGGGGAGACCCAGTACTTC
TRBD2	TRBV4-2	TRBJ2-1	NA	CASSQEGPGLASHEQFF	TGTGCCAGCAGCCAAGAAGGACCGGGACTAGCTTCTCATGAGCAGTTCTTC
NA	TRBV4-2	TRBJ1-1	few	CASSQDDLRSTMNTEAFF	TGTGCCAGCAGCCAAGACGACCTTCGGTCCACAATGAACACTGAAGCTTTCTTT